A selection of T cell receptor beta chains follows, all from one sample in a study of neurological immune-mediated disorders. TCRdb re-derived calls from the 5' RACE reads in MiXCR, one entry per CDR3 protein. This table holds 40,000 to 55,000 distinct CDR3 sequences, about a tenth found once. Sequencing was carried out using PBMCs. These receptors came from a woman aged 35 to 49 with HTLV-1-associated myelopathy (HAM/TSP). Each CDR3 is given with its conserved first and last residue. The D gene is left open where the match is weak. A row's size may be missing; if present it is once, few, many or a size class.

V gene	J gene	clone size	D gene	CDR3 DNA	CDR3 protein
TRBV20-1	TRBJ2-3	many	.	TGCAGTGCCAGAGAGCGGAGAGACACAGATACGCAGTATTTT	CSARERRDTDTQYF
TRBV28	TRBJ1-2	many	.	TGTGCCAGCAGTTCTCTAGGGGATGGCTACACCTTC	CASSSLGDGYTF
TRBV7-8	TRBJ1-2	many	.	TGTGCCAGCAGCTTAGAACCGAAGGCTTACTATGGCTACACCTTC	CASSLEPKAYYGYTF
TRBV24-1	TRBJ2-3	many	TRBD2	TGTGCCACCAGTGAAACTCTAGCGGACACAGATACGCAGTATTTT	CATSETLADTDTQYF
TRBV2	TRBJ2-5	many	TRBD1	TGTGCCAGCAGCCGGGACAGGGGTGGAGAGACCCAGTACTTC	CASSRDRGGETQYF
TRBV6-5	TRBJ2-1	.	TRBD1	TGTGTCAGCAGTTACAGGGGACAGGGCAATGAGCAGTTCTTC	CVSSYRGQGNEQFF
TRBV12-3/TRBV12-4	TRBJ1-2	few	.	TGTGCCAGCACCCAGGGTGACATTCTACGCTACACCTTC	CASTQGDILRYTF
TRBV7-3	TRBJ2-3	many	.	TGTGCCAGCAGCTCCAGGGGAGATACGCAGTATTTT	CASSSRGDTQYF
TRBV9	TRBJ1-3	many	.	TGTGCCAGCAGCGTAGAAGGGGGAAACACCATATATTTT	CASSVEGGNTIYF
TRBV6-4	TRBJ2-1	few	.	TGTGCCAGCAGTGTTAGTGCCTACAATGAGCAGTTCTTC	CASSVSAYNEQFF
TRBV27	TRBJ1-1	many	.	TGTGCCAGCCGGTGGGCAGGGGAAAACACTGAAGCTTTCTTT	CASRWAGENTEAFF
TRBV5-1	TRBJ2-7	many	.	TGCGCCAGCAGCTTGGTTAATGAGCAGTACTTC	CASSLVNEQYF
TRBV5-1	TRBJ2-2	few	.	TGCGCCAGCAGCCTACAGGCGCCGAACGCCGGGGAGCTGTTTTTT	CASSLQAPNAGELFF
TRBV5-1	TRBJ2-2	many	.	TGCGCCAGCAGGGAGGGACCGAACACCGGGGAGCTGTTTTTT	CASREGPNTGELFF
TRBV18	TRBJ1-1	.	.	TGTGCCAGCTCCGAGGGGTATCGGCGGAAAGCTTTCTTT	CASSEGYRRKAFF